The 23 T cell receptor beta chains listed next were all sequenced from one sample in a study of T-cell reconstitution after alpha-beta-depleted transplantation in children. Molecular barcoding with unique molecular identifiers was used for the TCRbeta library. TCRdb analysed the PCR reads with MiXCR anew, one entry per CDR3 protein. The sample includes 190,000 or so distinct CDR3 sequences, 6.3% of them seen just once. Material: PBMCs, obtained before TCRalphabeta/CD19-depleted stem cell transplant. These receptors were taken from a girl less than two years old with combined immunodeficiency, due to receive a stem cell transplant.

In this sample, this clonotype turned up many times. The chain is built from TRBV7-8 and TRBJ2-4; D is possibly TRBD2 (6 bases). The CDR3 is 15 residues long. The germline V gene has CDR1 SGHVS and CDR2 FQNEAQ. Trimming pared 3 bases from V and 6 bases from J, leaving 15 bases between. The chain's CDR3 is CASSLSLGGGNIQYF. In DNA, the CDR3 is TGTGCCAGCAGCTTGTCCCTCGGGGGAGGAAACATTCAGTACTTC. The full variable domain, in which reference TRBV7-8 and TRBJ2-4 provide the parts outside the CDR3, is GAGVSQSPRYKVAKRGQDVALRCDPISGHVSLFWYQQALGQGPEFLTYFQNEAQLDKSGLPSDRFFAERPEGSVSTLKIQRTQQEDSAVYLCASSLSLGGGNIQYFGAGTRLSVL.

This clonotype came up a few times. This chain connects TRBV28 to TRBJ2-5; 11 nucleotides align to TRBD2. With 2 bases clipped from V and 5 bases from J, the junction kept 10 bases outside the gene matches. CDR1 and CDR2 from the germline V gene are MDHEN and SYDVKM. This CDR3 region has 17 residues. The CDR3 loop is CASSLPVAGGPVETQYF. In DNA form, the CDR3 reads TGTGCCAGCAGTTTACCAGTAGCGGGAGGGCCGGTTGAGACCCAGTACTTC.

This clonotype occurred many times. V and J are TRBV9 and TRBJ2-3, with D maybe TRBD2 (6 bases). With 0 bases removed from V and 7 bases from J, the gap between germline ends came to 12 bases. The CDR3 contains 14 residues. The germline gives CDR1 SGDLS, CDR2 YYNGEE. The CDR3 bases are TGTGCCAGCAGCGTAGAAGTCGGGGGAAATACGCAGTATTTT. Encoded protein: CASSVEVGGNTQYF.

In this sample, this clonotype turned up many times. The CDR3 here is CASSYSREGPESSYEQYF. The CDR3 DNA is TGTGCCAGCAGTTACTCCCGGGAGGGACCTGAAAGCTCCTACGAGCAGTACTTC. The J gene is TRBJ2-7, the V gene TRBV6-2 or TRBV6-3; 8 bases fit TRBD2. The length of the CDR3 is 18 residues. V dropped 0 bases and J dropped 0; count of bases not matched to a gene: 10. The germline CDR1 and CDR2 sequences are MNHEY and SVGEGT.

A word on this clonotype: This may come from a read error, since a much larger clone is one base off. CDR3 loop: CSVGSGDNHEQYF. The CDR3, as DNA: TGCAGCGTTGGTTCAGGAGATAACCACGAGCAGTACTTC. V is TRBV29-1 and J is TRBJ2-7; D not certain. Germline V gene data show CDR1 as SQVTM and CDR2 as ANQGSEA. V lost 4 bases to trimming and J lost 5 bases, with 15 bases between them. The CDR3 is 13 residues long.

Of note for this clonotype: This could be a read error, since a much larger clone is one nucleotide away. The V gene is TRBV12-3 or TRBV12-4, the J gene TRBJ2-7; D assignment may be TRBD1 or TRBD2 (5 bases each). The CDR3 loop spans 14 amino acids. CDR3 sequence (DNA): TGTGCCACCAGTTTCCTCGGGGCCACCTACGAGCAGTACTTC. Translating gives CATSFLGATYEQYF.

In this sample, this clonotype turned up many times. This sequence joins TRBV5-1 and TRBJ1-1; TRBD1 aligns across 9 bases. V lost 3 bases, J lost 3 bases, and 6 bases stayed unmatched. Looked up from germline, CDR1 is SGHRS and CDR2 is YFSETQ. The CDR3 length is 15 residues. The CDR3: CASSWTWTGDTEAFF. The CDR3 DNA reads TGCGCCAGCAGCTGGACTTGGACAGGGGACACTGAAGCTTTCTTT.

This clonotype is medium-sized. The rearrangement joins TRBV4-2 to TRBJ2-7; 7 bases align to TRBD1. Germline V gives CDR1 LGHNA, CDR2 YNFKEQ. The CDR3 has 14 residues. Unmatched junction bases numbered 6, after V lost 4 bases and J lost 3 bases. DNA of the CDR3: TGTGCCAGCAGCCTCCGGGACAGCTTCTACGAGCAGTACTTC. Translated, it gives CASSLRDSFYEQYF.

At least ten counts were recorded for this clonotype. This chain connects TRBV29-1 to TRBJ2-7; 10 nucleotides agree with TRBD1. CDR3 length: 15 residues. Germline V gives CDR1 SQVTM, CDR2 ANQGSEA. The trim removed 4 bases at V and 0 bases at J, leaving 6 bases unmatched. CDR3 sequence (DNA): TGCAGCGTTGTAGTTCGGACAGGGGGCTCCTACGAGCAGTACTTC. Protein: CSVVVRTGGSYEQYF.

This clonotype came up many times. CDR3 bases: TGCAGCGTTGGAGCGGGATTAAAGAGCGAGCAGTACTTC. Residues: CSVGAGLKSEQYF. This chain links TRBV29-1 with TRBJ2-7; TRBD2 matches at 7 bases. The CDR3 spans 13 residues. CDR1 and CDR2 (germline): SQVTM, ANQGSEA. The J segment lost 6 bases and the V segment lost 4 bases, leaving 9 bases of the junction unmatched.

Many counts were recorded for this clonotype. The V call is TRBV28, the J call TRBJ1-5, with no clear D. The V end lost 11 bases, the J end lost 4 bases, and 15 bases lay between the germline ends. The CDR3 length is 13 residues. The germline CDR1 and CDR2 sequences are MDHEN and SYDVKM. CDR3 loop: CAGRGGRNQPQHF. CDR3 in DNA: TGTGCCGGCCGTGGCGGTAGGAATCAGCCCCAGCATTTT.

This clonotype has a count of ten or more. V gene TRBV5-5 combines with J gene TRBJ2-3; 13 bases line up with TRBD2. Looked up from germline, CDR1 is SGHKS and CDR2 is YYEKEE (reference sequence). The CDR3 is 15 residues long. With 2 bases clipped from V and 4 bases from J, the junction kept 1 base outside the gene matches. Here the CDR3 DNA reads TGTGCCAGCAGCTTAGGGACTAGCGGGGCAGATACGCAGTATTTT. It translates to CASSLGTSGADTQYF.

This clonotype was counted ten times or more. The chain uses TRBV20-1 and TRBJ2-1; TRBD2 aligns across 10 bases. This CDR3 is built from 16 residues. V was pared by 4 bases and J by 4 bases, with 10 bases of the junction left unmatched. Germline values: CDR1 DFQATT, CDR2 SNEGSKA (reference sequence). CDR3 DNA: TGCAGTGCTAACCCCTCTCTAGCGGGAGTTTACAATGAGCAGTTCTTC. Protein sequence: CSANPSLAGVYNEQFF.

This clonotype occurred many times. The V call is TRBV6-5, the J call TRBJ1-2; D perhaps matches TRBD1 (6 bases). V lost 2 bases and J 6 bases, leaving 16 bases between the germline ends. The germline gives CDR1 MNHEY, CDR2 SVGAGI. CDR3 length: 15 residues. CDR3 DNA sequence: TGTGCCAGCAGTTACCCGGGGCAGGGGCCGGATGGCTACACCTTC. Encoded protein: CASSYPGQGPDGYTF.

This clonotype was picked up many times. The chain joins TRBV29-1 to TRBJ2-7, with a possible D match to TRBD2 (5 bases). Trimming removed 6 bases from V and 2 bases from J, with 20 bases in between. CDR3 length equals 15 residues. Germline assignment: CDR1 SQVTM and CDR2 ANQGSEA. Here the CDR3 DNA reads TGCAGCGTCTATCCAGAGGGAGACATACCCTACGAGCAGTACTTC. Amino acid sequence: CSVYPEGDIPYEQYF.

This clonotype was picked up many times. J is TRBJ1-2 and V is TRBV5-1; TRBD1 might be the D (6 bases). Germline CDR1 SGHRS, CDR2 YFSETQ. V shed 0 bases and J shed 4 bases, with 10 bases lying between them. This CDR3 spans 14 amino acids. CDR3 protein: CASSLDGGPYGYTF. In DNA, the CDR3 is TGCGCCAGCAGCTTGGACGGGGGGCCCTATGGCTACACCTTC.

The V and J genes are TRBV30 and TRBJ2-3; the match to TRBD2 covers 13 bases. Germline CDR1 GTSNPN, CDR2 SVGIG (reference sequence). Unmatched junction bases numbered 7, after V lost 1 base and J lost 0 bases. The CDR3 spans 18 residues. The CDR3 loop reads CAWSAEGLAGVSTDTQYF. In nucleotides, the CDR3 is TGTGCCTGGAGTGCAGAAGGACTAGCGGGAGTTAGCACAGATACGCAGTATTTT.

The CDR3 protein is CASSLLAKERGSNQPQHF. Here the CDR3 DNA reads TGTGCCAGCAGCTTACTCGCCAAAGAGAGAGGCAGCAATCAGCCCCAGCATTTT. The chain carries TRBV11-1 and TRBJ1-5; no firm D call. Looked up from germline, CDR1 is SGHAT and CDR2 is FQDESV (reference sequence). CDR3 length: 18 amino acids. The germline V and J ends were trimmed by 2 bases and 1 base, with 18 bases remaining between them.

This clonotype was observed at least ten times. The chain is built from TRBV7-8 and TRBJ2-3, with 7 bases matching TRBD1. Trimming took 5 bases from V and 0 from J; bases not matched to a gene: 8. The CDR3 has 16 amino acids. Germline-derived CDR1 and CDR2 are SGHVS and FQNEAQ. The CDR3 DNA sequence: TGTGCCAGCAGCGTACTAAGGGACAGAAGCACAGATACGCAGTATTTT. It codes for CASSVLRDRSTDTQYF.

This clonotype has a count of ten or more. The CDR3 DNA follows: TGTGCCAGCAGCGGAACTAGCGGGGCCACAGATACGCAGTATTTT. It codes for CASSGTSGATDTQYF. The V and J genes are TRBV7-9 and TRBJ2-3; 10 nucleotides align to TRBD2. V gave up 5 bases and J gave up 2 bases; unmatched junction bases: 4. The CDR3 spans 15 residues. Per the germline V gene, CDR1 is SEHNR and CDR2 is FQNEAQ (reference sequence).

This clonotype was seen repeatedly, ten times or more. V and J are TRBV4-2 and TRBJ2-5, with TRBD2 identical over 9 bases. The length of the CDR3 is 17 residues. J was trimmed by 5 bases and V by 0 bases; bases with no gene match: 10. Germline CDR1 is LGHNA and CDR2 is YNFKEQ. The CDR3 nucleotides read TGTGCCAGCAGCCAAGAACTAGCGGGCGGCGGGATGGAGACCCAGTACTTC. This codes for CASSQELAGGGMETQYF.

This clonotype was recorded many times. V gene TRBV27 combines with J gene TRBJ2-7, with TRBD1 as a possible D gene (5 bases). Trimming stripped 5 bases from V and 2 bases from J, with 19 bases between. CDR3 length: 16 residues. Per germline, CDR1 MNHEY and CDR2 SMNVEV (reference sequence). CDR3 loop: CASSPIGVAGTYEQYF. The DNA for the CDR3 is TGTGCCAGCAGTCCCATAGGGGTAGCTGGCACCTACGAGCAGTACTTC.

This clonotype was detected a few times. The chain couples TRBV7-9 to TRBJ2-7, with D tentatively TRBD2 (6 bases). The CDR3 has 15 amino acids. V was trimmed by 5 bases and J by 0 bases, leaving 14 bases between them. Per germline, CDR1 SEHNR and CDR2 FQNEAQ (reference sequence). CDR3 DNA: TGTGCCAGCAGCGTTAGCGGCCTAAGCTCCTACGAGCAGTACTTC. It is translated as CASSVSGLSSYEQYF.